What follows are 11 T cell receptor beta chains derived from one specimen sequenced in a study of a mutant IDH1 vaccine in newly diagnosed glioma. Some clones are missing from TCRdb's copy, which holds only in-frame ones; the method was immunoSEQ multiplex PCR. The sample lists more than 55,000 clones; roughly 80% were seen once. The time point: week 35, safety follow-up. One vaccine dose held 300 ug of mutant IDH1 20-mer peptide and came with topical imiquimod. These receptors' targets are unknown. The sample was PBMCs, taken from a glioma patient whose treatment included an IDH1 peptide vaccine. All receptors derive from a man aged 25 to 45 with glioma.

This clone was seen once. This chain uses TRBV5-1 with TRBJ2-6; 7 nucleotides align to TRBD1. Germline V gene lookup returns CDR1 SGHRS and CDR2 YFSETQ. Trimming at V came to 4 bases and at J to 0 bases, leaving 19 bases not matched to a gene. CDR3 length: 21 residues. CDR3 coding DNA: TGCGCCAGCAGCCCCAAATCCCTGGACAGGTTGACCCCCTCTGGGGCCAACGTCCTGACTTTC. Translation gives CASSPKSLDRLTPSGANVLTF. The complete variable domain, with remaining parts taken from reference TRBV5-1 and TRBJ2-6, reads KAGVTQTPRYLIKTRGQQVTLSCSPISGHRSVSWYQQTPGQGLQFLFEYFSETQRNKGNFPGRFSGRQFSNSRSEMNVSTLELGDSALYLCASSPKSLDRLTPSGANVLTFGAGSRLTVL.

The genes are TRBV28 and TRBJ2-6, with a tentative D call TRBD1 (5 bases). Trimming removed 10 bases from V and 0 bases from J, with 16 bases in between. CDR3 size: 16 residues. Germline CDR1 is MDHEN and CDR2 is SYDVKM. The CDR3 DNA reads TGTGCCACCCTGGGGCCTAGGGGCTCTGGGGCCAACGTCCTGACTTTC. As protein: CATLGPRGSGANVLTF. The entire variable domain, with the rest obtained from reference TRBV28 and TRBJ2-6, is as follows: DVKVTQSSRYLVKRTGEKVFLECVQDMDHENMFWYRQDPGLGLRLIYFSYDVKMKEKGDIPEGYSVSREKKERFSLILESASTNQTSMYLCATLGPRGSGANVLTFGAGSRLTVL.

The chain recombines TRBV18 with TRBJ1-4, with D unclear. Trimming pared 3 bases from V and 6 bases from J, leaving 20 bases between. This CDR3 has 17 amino acids. Germline assignment: CDR1 KGHSH and CDR2 LQKENI. CDR3: CASSPLPLTGADEKLFF. CDR3 in DNA: TGTGCCAGCTCACCGCTCCCATTAACCGGTGCGGATGAAAAACTGTTTTTT.

The V call is TRBV5-1, the J call TRBJ2-5, with TRBD1 as a possible D gene (6 bases). Judging by the DNA end, TRBJ2-7 fits better; the J call may be wrong. The germline gives CDR1 SGHRS, CDR2 YFSETQ. The CDR3 has 12 residues. The CDR3 bases are TGCGCCAGCAGACAGGGCGGATACGAGCAGTACTTC. Translating gives CASRQGGYEQYF.

The V gene is TRBV30, the J gene TRBJ2-2, with D tentatively TRBD1 (6 bases). This CDR3 spans 13 amino acids. CDR1 and CDR2 from the germline V gene are GTSNPN and SVGIG (reference sequence). Trimming took off 3 bases at V and 5 bases at J, with 10 bases between the two ends. CDR3 sequence reads: CAWRPGQTGELFF. CDR3 in DNA: TGTGCCTGGAGACCTGGACAGACCGGGGAGCTGTTTTTT.

The chain joins TRBV4-1 to TRBJ1-2; D is undetermined. Per the germline V gene, CDR1 is MGHRA and CDR2 is YSYEKL. Trimming took off 0 bases at V and 6 bases at J, with 17 bases between the two ends. This CDR3 is 16 amino acids long. CDR3 region: CASSQDKGPSWDGYTF. CDR3 DNA: TGCGCCAGCAGCCAAGATAAGGGCCCAAGTTGGGATGGCTACACCTTC.

V gene TRBV6-1 combines with J gene TRBJ2-5, with TRBD2 as a possible D gene (6 bases). Looked up from germline, CDR1 is MNHNS and CDR2 is SASEGT. CDR3 length equals 15 residues. V gave up 4 bases and J gave up 5 bases, with 17 bases separating them. The CDR3 loop reads CASSGYNSGGETQYF. In nucleotides, the CDR3 is TGTGCCAGCAGTGGCTATAATAGCGGCGGGGAGACCCAGTACTTC.

The genes are TRBV27 and TRBJ1-5, with 9 positions matching TRBD1. The CDR3 has 16 residues. The V and J ends lost 8 bases and 5 bases, in that order; junction bases with no gene match: 13. Germline V gene sequence: CDR1 MNHEY, CDR2 SMNVEV (reference sequence). CDR3 in amino acids: CASRRADRGADQPQHF. DNA of the CDR3: TGTGCCAGCCGTCGCGCGGACAGGGGAGCGGATCAGCCCCAGCATTTT.

CDR3: CASSPIQGGGTEAFF. The CDR3 nucleotides read TGTGCCAGCTCACCAATACAGGGCGGTGGCACTGAAGCTTTCTTT. This chain joins TRBV18 and TRBJ1-1; perhaps TRBD1 as D (6 bases). The germline gives CDR1 KGHSH, CDR2 LQKENI. V lost 2 bases to trimming and J lost 4 bases, with 14 bases between them. The CDR3 spans 15 residues.

The J gene is TRBJ1-3, the V gene TRBV4-1; a weak D match, TRBD1 (6 bases). Trimming took off 1 base at V and 0 bases at J, with 19 bases between the two ends. The CDR3 has 19 amino acids. The germline V gene has CDR1 MGHRA and CDR2 YSYEKL. CDR3 in DNA: TGCGCCAGCAGCCAAGTAGTGGGGGACACATTTTTCTCTGGAAACACCATATATTTT. This sequence encodes CASSQVVGDTFFSGNTIYF.

The V gene is TRBV5-1, the J gene TRBJ1-2, with a tentative D call TRBD1 (6 bases). V lost 1 base, J lost 4 bases, and 14 bases lay in between. The length of the CDR3 is 15 residues. CDR1 and CDR2 (germline): SGHRS, YFSETQ. The CDR3 is CASSLYRASAYGYTF. The CDR3 region has the DNA TGCGCCAGCAGCTTGTACAGGGCATCGGCCTATGGCTACACCTTC.